This T cell receptor (beta chain) was identified during a study of blood T cell repertoires in COVID-19. Study context: The cDNA or gDNA used as material had been derived from T cells, B-cell-depleted T cells, or PBMCs.

In the original workflow: Estimation of nucleated cell counts was performed using reference gene primer amplification. This table comes from immunoSEQ multiplex PCR, and its TCRdb copy is limited to in-frame clones, with some not included. For V, J and clone size, that table is used; D and trimming come from the DNA. The data show roughly 200,000 clones, around 86% seen once. The germline V gene has CDR1 SGDLS and CDR2 YYNGEE. The V and J ends lost 3 bases and 8 bases respectively, with 14 bases between them. There are 13 residues in the CDR3. Ages ranged from about 18 to 90 years, with residence in about two dozen US areas.

This sequence was found in a man aged 40-49 years with acute COVID-19. The sample was PBMCs or T cells enriched from blood (not recorded which). The V call is TRBV9, the J call TRBJ1-2; D is ambiguous. The DNA of the CDR3 is TGTGCCAGCAGCGGACGGGATCTAGGGGGCTACACCTTC. This encodes CASSGRDLGGYTF.